A single sample is the source of the 15 T cell receptor beta chains below, sequenced in a study of cytomegalovirus exposure and HLA in healthy donors. Vbeta (60) and Jbeta (13) primers were used in the PCR. Method: immunoSEQ multiplex PCR; TCRdb's copy keeps in-frame clones and lacks some. The table shows 100,000 to 150,000 clones, with over 60% occurring only once. Sequenced material: PBMCs. The receptors come from a human donor in good health.

The CDR3 nucleotides are TGTGCCAGCTCAGGGACAGCGGACTATCAGCCCCAGCATTTT. Translation gives CASSGTADYQPQHF. The chain recombines TRBV18 with TRBJ1-5; 7 positions match TRBD1. The CDR3 runs 14 residues. The V gene's germline CDR1 is KGHSH and CDR2 LQKENI. The ends lost 5 bases at V and 5 bases at J; junction bases unmatched: 6. Full variable domain (outside the CDR3, taken from reference TRBV18 and TRBJ1-5): NAGVMQNPRHLVRRRGQEARLRCSPMKGHSHVYWYRQLPEEGLKFMVYLQKENIIDESGMPKERFSAEFPKEGPSILRIQQVVRGDSAAYFCASSGTADYQPQHFGDGTRLSIL.

This clone was detected a few times. The chain is built from TRBV5-4 and TRBJ1-2; D may be TRBD1 (6 bases). This CDR3 has 18 residues. In germline, CDR1 is SGHNT, CDR2 YYREEE (reference sequence). V was shortened by 2 bases and J by 5 bases, with 25 bases between the two germline ends. In nucleotides, the CDR3 is TGTGCCAGCAGCTTTCACGTGGGGGCCCGGATGGGGAATTATGGCTACACCTTC. It specifies CASSFHVGARMGNYGYTF.

DNA for the CDR3: TGTGCCAGTAGTATTTCAGGGGGAGCAGATACGCAGTATTTT. This gives the protein CASSISGGADTQYF. The chain is built from TRBV19 and TRBJ2-3, with 7 bases fitting TRBD1. The CDR3 has 14 amino acids. In germline, CDR1 is LNHDA, CDR2 SQIVND (reference sequence). V lost 3 bases and J lost 4; bases outside the gene matches: 4.

V is TRBV7-3 and J is TRBJ2-1; weak D call: TRBD2 (7 bases). CDR1 is SGHTA and CDR2 is FQGTGA in the germline V gene. The CDR3 runs 15 residues. Trimming removed 2 bases from V and 7 bases from J, with 15 bases in between. DNA of the CDR3: TGTGCCAGCAGCTTAGGGGGCGGGAGTAAGAATGAGCAGTTCTTC. Amino acid sequence: CASSLGGGSKNEQFF.

The rearrangement uses TRBV29-1 and TRBJ2-6; 7 positions match TRBD2. This CDR3 is 17 amino acids long. Germline V gives CDR1 SQVTM, CDR2 ANQGSEA. The V and J ends lost 2 bases and 1 base, in that order; junction bases with no gene match: 8. The CDR3 loop is CSVEWGGSQSGANVLTF. As DNA, the CDR3 is TGCAGCGTTGAATGGGGGGGGTCCCAGTCTGGGGCCAACGTCCTGACTTTC.

A few counts support this clone. CDR3 DNA sequence: TGTGCCTGGAGTCCAACCGGGACAGAGAGATATTTT. Residues: CAWSPTGTERYF. The genes are TRBV30 and TRBJ1-3; 7 positions match TRBD1. The CDR3 has 12 residues. CDR1 is GTSNPN, CDR2 SVGIG, per germline (reference sequence). V lost 2 bases to trimming and J lost 15 bases; unmatched junction nucleotides: 10.

This chain links TRBV5-6 with TRBJ2-3; 10 bases fit TRBD2. The junction had 3 bases not matched to a gene; V was cut back by 4 bases and J by 1 base. This CDR3 is built from 15 residues. CDR1 SGHDT and CDR2 YYEEEE come from the germline V gene. The DNA for the CDR3 is TGTGCCAGCAGCCACGGGACTAGCGGCACAGATACGCAGTATTTT. Encoded protein: CASSHGTSGTDTQYF.

The chain is built from TRBV21-1 and TRBJ1-2; the table names TRBD1, a call not compared with the DNA. TRBV21-1 is termed a pseudogene. This CDR3 has 14 amino acids. CDR3 DNA: TGTGCCAGCAGCAGCCCACAGGAGCCCTATGGCTACACCTTC. Translation gives CASSSPQEPYGYTF.

V is TRBV5-1 and J is TRBJ2-5; no firm D call. Germline CDR1 is SGHRS and CDR2 is YFSETQ. The ends were cut back, 0 bases at V and 0 bases at J, with 12 bases in the middle. The CDR3 extends over 16 amino acids. The CDR3 spells CASSLARRPYQETQYF. CDR3 sequence (DNA): TGCGCCAGCAGCTTGGCGCGGAGACCGTACCAAGAGACCCAGTACTTC.

The chain uses TRBV7-2 and TRBJ2-7; D gene uncertain. This CDR3 spans 14 amino acids. Trimming took 5 bases from V and 6 from J, leaving 17 bases between them. Germline CDR1 SGHTA, CDR2 FQGNSA. The CDR3, as DNA: TGTGCCAGCAGCCCAACTAAGTTCTTTCGCGAGCAGTACTTC. Its translation is CASSPTKFFREQYF. The full variable domain, completed using reference TRBV7-2 and TRBJ2-7, is GAGVSQSPSNKVTEKGKDVELRCDPISGHTALYWYRQSLGQGLEFLIYFQGNSAPDKSGLPSDRFSAERTGGSVSTLTIQRTQQEDSAVYLCASSPTKFFREQYFGPGTRLTVT.

This clone has only a few counts. V usage is TRBV14 and J usage is TRBJ2-5; 7 nucleotides line up with TRBD1. The J call may be in error: the DNA end matches TRBJ2-7 better. CDR3 length: 15 amino acids. Germline values: CDR1 SGHDN, CDR2 FVKESK. The CDR3 coding sequence is TGTGCCAGCAGCCAAACAGGGACAGTCACCTACGAGCAGTACTTC. The encoded protein is CASSQTGTVTYEQYF.

The rearrangement joins TRBV2 to TRBJ2-1, with 8 bases that match TRBD1. V dropped 5 bases and J dropped 7; count of bases not matched to a gene: 19. CDR3 length equals 18 residues. The germline V gene has CDR1 SNHLY and CDR2 FYNNEI. The CDR3 DNA is TGTGCCAGCAGTCAACCTAAAGTCGACAGGGGCGCGATAAATGAGCAGTTCTTC. This codes for CASSQPKVDRGAINEQFF.

The rearrangement links TRBV5-6 to TRBJ1-2; 8 nucleotides match TRBD1. Trimming removed 4 bases from V and 3 bases from J; junction bases left unmatched: 14. The germline V gene encodes CDR1 SGHDT and CDR2 YYEEEE. CDR3 length: 17 amino acids. CDR3 nucleotide sequence: TGTGCCAGCAGCAACATGTCGGCCAGGGGGCTCCACTATGGCTACACCTTC. Protein product: CASSNMSARGLHYGYTF.

The J gene is TRBJ2-7, the V gene TRBV5-6; perhaps TRBD2 as D (6 bases). Trimming shortened V by 4 bases and J by 2 bases, and 13 bases separated the two germline ends. CDR1 is SGHDT and CDR2 is YYEEEE in the germline V gene. The CDR3 is 14 amino acids. DNA for the CDR3: TGTGCCAGCAGCGGGGCGGGACGAGCCTACGAGCAGTACTTC. Encoded protein: CASSGAGRAYEQYF.

This chain links TRBV27 with TRBJ2-6, with a weak D call TRBD1 (5 bases). Trimming left V 10 bases short and J 4 bases short, with 17 bases between. Germline lookup yields CDR1 MNHEY and CDR2 SMNVEV (reference sequence). The CDR3 has 15 amino acids. The DNA of the CDR3 is TGTGCCACCGCAGACAGTCCTGTCGGGGCCAACGTCCTGACTTTC. Protein product: CATADSPVGANVLTF.